This T cell receptor beta chain was identified during a study of control samples from healthy donors and cancer patients. Some clones are missing from TCRdb's copy, which holds only in-frame ones; the method was immunoSEQ multiplex PCR. The sample yields around 70,000 clones, approximately 83% seen once. From germline, CDR1 is SGHDN and CDR2 FVKESK. This CDR3 comprises 14 residues. Trimming left V 4 bases short and J 3 bases short, with 12 bases between. Sample share makes this clone medium-sized. The sequencing input was blood. This TCR derives from a man aged 60 to 75 in good health. The V gene is TRBV14, the J gene TRBJ1-1, with D possibly being TRBD1 (5 bases). The CDR3 DNA follows: TGTGCCAGCAGCCCGACAGTGTTTTACACTGAAGCTTTCTTT. Translated: CASSPTVFYTEAFF.